The T cell receptor (beta chain) described here comes from a study of identical twins. A single record per CDR3 protein comes from TCRdb applying MiXCR to the 5' RACE reads. The sample includes more than 600,000 distinct CDR3 sequences, roughly 20% of them seen just once. There are 13 residues in the CDR3. Trimming stripped 2 bases from V and 6 bases from J, with 10 bases between. These data were also reused for a study on T cells expressing NK-cell markers.

The sample consisted of PBMCs. The receptor was derived from a woman between 18 and 30 years old in good health. The V call is TRBV12-3 or TRBV12-4, the J call TRBJ1-2; D is ambiguous. The CDR3 sequence is CASSLMTLDGYTF. CDR3 sequence (DNA): TGTGCCAGCAGTTTAATGACATTGGATGGCTACACCTTC.